A selection of T cell receptor beta chains follows, all from one sample in a study of blood T cell repertoires in COVID-19. Data came from immunoSEQ multiplex PCR; TCRdb stores just in-frame clones and leaves some out. The repertoire holds fewer than 60,000 clones, with approximately 89% as singletons. The sample taken for sequencing was peripheral blood. Receptors were obtained from a man older than 75 with active or convalescent COVID-19. Each CDR3 is given with its conserved first and last residue. A D gene is named only where the DNA matches it firmly. Some rows mark clone size as missing; the rest say once, few, many or name a class of expanded clone.

.,TRBJ2-3,.,TRBV5-1,TGCGCCAGCAGCTTGGAGGACTTCTGGGATACGCAGTATTTT,CASSLEDFWDTQYF
once,TRBJ2-1,TRBD2,TRBV30,TGTGCCTGGAGTCAGGGACTAGCGGGGGATTCGCAGTTCTTC,CAWSQGLAGDSQFF
.,TRBJ2-1,.,TRBV15,TGTGCCACCAGCAGAGCGGGGTGGAATGAGCAGTTCTTC,CATSRAGWNEQFF
.,TRBJ1-4,.,TRBV11-1,TGTGCCAGCAGCGGCGGAGTAAATGAAAAACTGTTTTTT,CASSGGVNEKLFF
.,TRBJ2-1,TRBD2,TRBV6-2/TRBV6-3,TGTGCCAGCAGTTACTCGCCGACTAGCGGAATCTACAATGAGCAGTTCTTC,CASSYSPTSGIYNEQFF
.,TRBJ1-2,.,TRBV12-3/TRBV12-4,TGTGCCAGCAGTCCCGGGAGCTATGGCTACACCTTC,CASSPGSYGYTF
.,TRBJ2-5,.,TRBV30,TGTGCCTGGAGATCATTAGGGGGAGAGACCCAGTACTTC,CAWRSLGGETQYF
.,TRBJ1-2,TRBD1,TRBV28,TGTGCCACCCGACAGGGCAATTTCCCATATGGCTACACCTTC,CATRQGNFPYGYTF
.,TRBJ2-2,.,TRBV7-9,TGTGCCAGCAGCTTAGACAGGGCGACGAACACCGGGGAGCTGTTTTTT,CASSLDRATNTGELFF
.,TRBJ2-5,.,TRBV6-5,TGTGCCAGCAGTTCCTGGAGTCCGGAGACCCAGTACTTC,CASSSWSPETQYF
.,TRBJ2-7,.,TRBV7-3,TGTGCCAGCCCACGGACAGCCTACTACGAGCAGTACTTC,CASPRTAYYEQYF
.,TRBJ1-2,.,TRBV6-1,TGTGCCAGCAGTGAACCGACAACTAACTATGGCTACACCTTC,CASSEPTTNYGYTF
.,TRBJ1-1,TRBD1,TRBV7-6,TGTGCCAGCAGCTCTGGGACAGGGGACACTGAAGCTTTCTTT,CASSSGTGDTEAFF
.,TRBJ2-5,.,TRBV10-1,TGCGCCAGCGGAGAGGGTGGCCCACGAGAGACCCAGTACTTC,CASGEGGPRETQYF
.,TRBJ2-7,.,TRBV7-2,TGTGCCAGCAGCTCTGCCTACGAGCAGTACTTC,CASSSAYEQYF